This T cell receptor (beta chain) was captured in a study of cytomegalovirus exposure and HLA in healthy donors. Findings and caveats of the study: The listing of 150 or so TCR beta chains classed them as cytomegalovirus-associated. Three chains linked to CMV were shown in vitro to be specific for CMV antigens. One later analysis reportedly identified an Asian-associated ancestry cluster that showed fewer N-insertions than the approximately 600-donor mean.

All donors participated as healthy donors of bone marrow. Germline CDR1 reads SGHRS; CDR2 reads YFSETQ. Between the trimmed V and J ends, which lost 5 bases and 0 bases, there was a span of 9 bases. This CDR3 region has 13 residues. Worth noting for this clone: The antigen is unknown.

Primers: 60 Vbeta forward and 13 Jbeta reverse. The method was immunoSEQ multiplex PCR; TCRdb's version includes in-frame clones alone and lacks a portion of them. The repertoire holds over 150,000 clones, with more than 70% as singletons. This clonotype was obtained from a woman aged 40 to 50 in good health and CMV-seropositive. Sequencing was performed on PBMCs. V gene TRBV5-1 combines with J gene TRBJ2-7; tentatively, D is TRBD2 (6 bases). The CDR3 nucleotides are TGCGCCAGCAGGCCGGGAGTCTCCTACGAGCAGTACTTC. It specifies CASRPGVSYEQYF.